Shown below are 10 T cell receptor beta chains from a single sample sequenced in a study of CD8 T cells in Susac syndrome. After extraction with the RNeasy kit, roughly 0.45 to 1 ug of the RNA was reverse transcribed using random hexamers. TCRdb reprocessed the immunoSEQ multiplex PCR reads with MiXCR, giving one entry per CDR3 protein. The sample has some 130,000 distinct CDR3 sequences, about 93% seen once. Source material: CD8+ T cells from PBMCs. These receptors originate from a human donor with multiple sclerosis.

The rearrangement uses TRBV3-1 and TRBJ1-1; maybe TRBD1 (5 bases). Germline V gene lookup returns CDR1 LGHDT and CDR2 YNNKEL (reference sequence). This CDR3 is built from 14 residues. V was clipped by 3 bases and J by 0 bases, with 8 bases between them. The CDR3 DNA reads TGTGCCAGCAGCCATGGGGACTTGAACACTGAAGCTTTCTTT. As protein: CASSHGDLNTEAFF.

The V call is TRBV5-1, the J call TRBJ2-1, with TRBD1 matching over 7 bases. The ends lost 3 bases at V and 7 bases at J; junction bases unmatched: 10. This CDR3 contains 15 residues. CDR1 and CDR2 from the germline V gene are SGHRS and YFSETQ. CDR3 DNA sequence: TGCGCCAGCAGCTCCGGGGACAGCCATTTAAATGAGCAGTTCTTC. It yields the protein CASSSGDSHLNEQFF. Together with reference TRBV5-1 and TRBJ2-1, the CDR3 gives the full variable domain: KAGVTQTPRYLIKTRGQQVTLSCSPISGHRSVSWYQQTPGQGLQFLFEYFSETQRNKGNFPGRFSGRQFSNSRSEMNVSTLELGDSALYLCASSSGDSHLNEQFFGPGTRLTVL.

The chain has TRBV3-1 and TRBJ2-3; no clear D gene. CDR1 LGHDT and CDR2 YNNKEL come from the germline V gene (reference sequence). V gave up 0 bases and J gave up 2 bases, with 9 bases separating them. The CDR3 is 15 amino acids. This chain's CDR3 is CASSQDQLSTDTQYF. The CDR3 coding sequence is TGTGCCAGCAGCCAAGATCAGCTTTCCACAGATACGCAGTATTTT.

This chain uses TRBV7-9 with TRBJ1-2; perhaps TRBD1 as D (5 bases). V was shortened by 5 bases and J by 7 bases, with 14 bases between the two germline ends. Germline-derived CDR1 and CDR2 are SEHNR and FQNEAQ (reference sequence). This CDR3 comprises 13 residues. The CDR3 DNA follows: TGTGCCAGCAGCCTCGGGACTGAGCCTGGCTACACCTTC. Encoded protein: CASSLGTEPGYTF.

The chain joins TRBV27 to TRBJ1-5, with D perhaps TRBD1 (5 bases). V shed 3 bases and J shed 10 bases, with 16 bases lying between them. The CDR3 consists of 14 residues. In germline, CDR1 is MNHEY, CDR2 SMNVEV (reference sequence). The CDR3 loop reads CASSFTGGLGPQHF. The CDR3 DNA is TGTGCCAGCAGTTTTACAGGAGGTCTAGGCCCCCAGCATTTT.

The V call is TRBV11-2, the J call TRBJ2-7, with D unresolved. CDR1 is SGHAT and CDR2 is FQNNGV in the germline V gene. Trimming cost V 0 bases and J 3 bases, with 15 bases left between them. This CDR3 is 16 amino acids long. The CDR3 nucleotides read TGTGCCAGCAGCTTAGATCCCAACCTTGGTTACTACGAGCAGTACTTC. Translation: CASSLDPNLGYYEQYF.

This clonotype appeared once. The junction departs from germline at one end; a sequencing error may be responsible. The CDR3 here is CASSLYWTNSPLHF. CDR3 DNA sequence: TGTGCCAGCAGCTTATATTGGACCAATTCACCCCTCCACTTT. V usage is TRBV27 and J usage is TRBJ1-6, with D unresolved. CDR1 and CDR2 (germline): MNHEY, SMNVEV (reference sequence). The CDR3 totals 14 residues.

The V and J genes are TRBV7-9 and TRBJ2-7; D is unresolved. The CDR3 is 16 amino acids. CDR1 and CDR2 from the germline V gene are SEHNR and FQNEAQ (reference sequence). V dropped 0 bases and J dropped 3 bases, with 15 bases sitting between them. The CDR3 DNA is TGTGCCAGCAGCTTAGCCTCGACATTACAAGTCTACGAGCAGTACTTC. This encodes CASSLASTLQVYEQYF.

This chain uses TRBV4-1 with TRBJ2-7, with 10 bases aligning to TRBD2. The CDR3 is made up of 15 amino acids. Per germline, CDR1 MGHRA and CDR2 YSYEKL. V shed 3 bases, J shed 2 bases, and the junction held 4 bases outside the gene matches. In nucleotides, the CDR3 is TGCGCCAGCAGCCAGTCTAGCGGGGGAACCTACGAGCAGTACTTC. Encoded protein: CASSQSSGGTYEQYF.

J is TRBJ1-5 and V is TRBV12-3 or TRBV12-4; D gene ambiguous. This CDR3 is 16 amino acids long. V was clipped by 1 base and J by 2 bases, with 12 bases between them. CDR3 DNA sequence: TGTGCCAGCAGTTTAGTACCCCCGAGCGGCAATCAGCCCCAGCATTTT. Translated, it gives CASSLVPPSGNQPQHF.